Below are 7 T cell receptor beta chains sequenced from a single sample in a study of blood T cell repertoires in COVID-19. Clones were sequenced by immunoSEQ multiplex PCR, and TCRdb holds only the in-frame ones, with some missing. The table shows roughly 180,000 clones, with about 88% occurring only once. Material for sequencing was peripheral blood. All receptors come from a woman aged 30 to 39 with active or convalescent COVID-19.

V gene TRBV29-1 combines with J gene TRBJ2-3; the match to TRBD1 covers 10 bases. The V gene's germline CDR1 is SQVTM and CDR2 ANQGSEA. The CDR3 loop spans 15 amino acids. V shed 5 bases and J 1 base; nucleotides not matched to a gene: 6. CDR3 in DNA: TGCAGCGTTCACGGTGGACAGGGGGGCACAGATACGCAGTATTTT. It translates to CSVHGGQGGTDTQYF.

Comment on this clone: Different DNA sequences within this sample yield the same CDR3. This chain joins TRBV9 and TRBJ1-1; D unresolved. From germline, CDR1 is SGDLS and CDR2 YYNGEE. The CDR3 spans 16 residues. V shed 5 bases and J shed 3 bases, with 20 bases lying between them. Here the CDR3 DNA reads TGTGCCAGCAGTACACACCCACAGCCATCATACACTGAAGCTTTCTTT. Its protein is CASSTHPQPSYTEAFF.

V and J are TRBV3-1 (or the pseudogene TRBV3-2) and TRBJ2-4; D is perhaps TRBD1 (6 bases). V was clipped by 4 bases and J by 7 bases, with 11 bases between them. The CDR3 covers 13 residues. Germline CDR1 is LGHDT and CDR2 is YNNKEL (reference sequence). The DNA of the CDR3 is TGTGCCAGCAGCCCTGGGACATATAACATTCAGTACTTC. Its translation: CASSPGTYNIQYF.

This chain connects TRBV27 to TRBJ2-5; 8 nucleotides line up with TRBD1. Germline V gene sequence: CDR1 MNHEY, CDR2 SMNVEV (reference sequence). This CDR3 contains 16 residues. The V segment lost 5 bases and the J segment 2 bases; nucleotides outside the gene matches: 10. The CDR3 reads CASSATDRAFQETQYF. CDR3 DNA: TGTGCCAGCAGTGCGACGGACAGGGCCTTTCAAGAGACCCAGTACTTC.

This chain connects TRBV29-1 to TRBJ1-3; no clear D. The CDR3 length is 11 residues. Trimming took off 2 bases at V and 4 bases at J, with 3 bases between the two ends. The V gene's germline CDR1 is SQVTM and CDR2 ANQGSEA. CDR3: CSVEIGNTIYF. In nucleotides, the CDR3 is TGCAGCGTTGAAATAGGAAACACCATATATTTT.

This clone was detected once. The CDR3 reads CASSPPGSSGNTIYF. The CDR3 coding sequence is TGTGCCAGCAGCCCCCCGGGTAGCTCTGGAAACACCATATATTTT. This chain connects TRBV3-1 (or the pseudogene TRBV3-2) to TRBJ1-3; D remains ambiguous. Germline values: CDR1 LGHDT, CDR2 YNNKEL (reference sequence). Trimming pared 4 bases from V and 0 bases from J, leaving 10 bases between. This CDR3 region has 15 residues.

The CDR3 loop reads CASHDTDTDVSPTIYF. The CDR3 bases are TGCGCCAGTCATGATACGGACACCGATGTTTCCCCCACCATATATTTT. The genes are TRBV10-2 and TRBJ1-3; the D gene is possibly TRBD1 (5 bases). The V gene lost 9 bases and the J gene lost 9 bases, with 27 bases spanning the gap. This CDR3 comprises 16 residues. Germline V gives CDR1 WSHSY, CDR2 SAAADI.